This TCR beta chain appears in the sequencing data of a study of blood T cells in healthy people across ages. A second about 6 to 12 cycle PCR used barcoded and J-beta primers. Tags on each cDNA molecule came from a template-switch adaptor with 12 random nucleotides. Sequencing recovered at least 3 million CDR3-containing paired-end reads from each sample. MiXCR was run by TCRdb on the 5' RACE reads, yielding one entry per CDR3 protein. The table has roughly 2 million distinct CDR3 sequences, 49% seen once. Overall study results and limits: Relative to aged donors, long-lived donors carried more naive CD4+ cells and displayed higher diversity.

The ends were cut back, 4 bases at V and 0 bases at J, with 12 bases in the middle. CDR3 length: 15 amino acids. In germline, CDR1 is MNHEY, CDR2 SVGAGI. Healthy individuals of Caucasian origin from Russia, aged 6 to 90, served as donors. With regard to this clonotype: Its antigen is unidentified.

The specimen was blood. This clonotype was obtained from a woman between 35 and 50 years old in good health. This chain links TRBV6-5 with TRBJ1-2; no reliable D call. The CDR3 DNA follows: TGTGCCAGCAGTTTTAGAGGGCTTGCTAACTATGGCTACACCTTC. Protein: CASSFRGLANYGYTF.